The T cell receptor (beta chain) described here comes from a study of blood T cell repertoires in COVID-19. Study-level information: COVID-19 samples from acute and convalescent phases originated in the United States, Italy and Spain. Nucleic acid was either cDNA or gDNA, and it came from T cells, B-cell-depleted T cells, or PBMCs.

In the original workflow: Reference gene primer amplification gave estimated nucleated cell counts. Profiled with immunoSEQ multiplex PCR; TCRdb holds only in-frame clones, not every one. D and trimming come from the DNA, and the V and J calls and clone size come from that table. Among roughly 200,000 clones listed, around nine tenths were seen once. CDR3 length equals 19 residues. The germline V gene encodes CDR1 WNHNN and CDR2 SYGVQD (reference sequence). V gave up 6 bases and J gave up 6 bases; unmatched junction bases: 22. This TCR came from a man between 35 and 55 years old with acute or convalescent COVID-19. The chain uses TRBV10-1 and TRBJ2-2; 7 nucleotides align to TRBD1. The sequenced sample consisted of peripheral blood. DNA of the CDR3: TGCGCCAGCAGCGATTCGGGACAGCCCTCGACGTATGGCGCCGGGGAGCTGTTTTTT. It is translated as CASSDSGQPSTYGAGELFF.